Listed below are T cell receptor beta chains from one sample, sequenced in a study of CD8 T cells in Susac syndrome. TCRdb analysed the immunoSEQ multiplex PCR reads with MiXCR anew, one entry per CDR3 protein. The sample has fewer than 85,000 distinct CDR3 sequences, 85% to 95% seen once; the top ten hold roughly 0.44%. Sequenced input: CD8+ T cells from PBMCs. The receptors originated from a human donor with Susac syndrome. Both conserved end residues are part of each CDR3.

J: TRBJ2-7; V: TRBV4-1; CDR3: CASSQDQGPYEQYF
J: TRBJ1-1; V: TRBV5-6; CDR3: CASSFAGTGNTEAFF
J: TRBJ2-7; V: TRBV20-1; CDR3: CSARDTSGVYEQYF
J: TRBJ2-5; V: TRBV7-9; CDR3: CASSSGGLQRETQYF
J: TRBJ1-1; V: TRBV27; CDR3: CASSFQANTEAFF
J: TRBJ1-5; V: TRBV28; CDR3: CASSFGARGDQPQHF
J: TRBJ2-3; V: TRBV7-9; CDR3: CASSRGLAGSTDTQYF
J: TRBJ2-7; V: TRBV29-1; CDR3: CSVPGQGNEQYF
J: TRBJ2-3; V: TRBV15; CDR3: CATSRKGGMGDTQYF
J: TRBJ1-1; V: TRBV7-9; CDR3: CASSFSVSEAFF
J: TRBJ2-5; V: TRBV13; CDR3: CASSLGSETQYF
J: TRBJ2-3; V: TRBV19; CDR3: CASQTGGKDTQYF
J: TRBJ2-2; V: TRBV29-1; CDR3: CSVEVGRRTGELFF
J: TRBJ1-1; V: TRBV19; CDR3: CASSFSGGGTEAFF
J: TRBJ1-5; V: TRBV12-3/TRBV12-4; CDR3: CASSGVDNQPQHF
J: TRBJ2-7; V: TRBV5-1; CDR3: CASSFGTPSNEQYF
J: TRBJ2-7; V: TRBV7-2; CDR3: CASSYGTSYEQYF
J: TRBJ2-1; V: TRBV6-6; CDR3: CASSSWTLNDEQFF
J: TRBJ2-7; V: TRBV27; CDR3: CASSSRDTYEQYF
J: TRBJ2-7; V: TRBV5-4; CDR3: CASSAWAAYEQYF
J: TRBJ2-4; V: TRBV20-1; CDR3: CSVTVSNTPQNIQYF
J: TRBJ2-7; V: TRBV6-5; CDR3: CASQGLGYEQYF
J: TRBJ2-1; V: TRBV15; CDR3: CATTVSGTSGPLGQFF
J: TRBJ2-7; V: TRBV29-1; CDR3: CSVDTGDEQYF
J: TRBJ1-1; V: TRBV6-2/TRBV6-3; CDR3: CASSSPDGVTEAFF
J: TRBJ2-1; V: TRBV5-4; CDR3: CASSLGGTSRNEQFF
J: TRBJ2-7; V: TRBV14; CDR3: CASSLQSGVGVYEQYF
J: TRBJ2-3; V: TRBV7-6; CDR3: CASSLRTELTDTQYF
J: TRBJ1-5; V: TRBV13; CDR3: CASSNRVSGQPQHF
J: TRBJ1-2; V: TRBV7-9; CDR3: CASSVTTASGYTF
J: TRBJ2-2; V: TRBV7-9; CDR3: CASSFSGINTGELFF
J: TRBJ1-1; V: TRBV20-1; CDR3: CSARGLGVGTEAFF
J: TRBJ1-2; V: TRBV6-5; CDR3: CASRGSGDGYTF
J: TRBJ2-7; V: TRBV30; CDR3: CAWSRLLATYEQYF
J: TRBJ2-1; V: TRBV11-2; CDR3: CASSSQGDEQFF
J: TRBJ2-3; V: TRBV7-9; CDR3: CASSLPPLGGTDTQYF
J: TRBJ2-2; V: TRBV6-2/TRBV6-3; CDR3: CATEGQGAYTGELFF
J: TRBJ2-1; V: TRBV7-9; CDR3: CASSFTPGLSYNEQFF
J: TRBJ2-2; V: TRBV24-1; CDR3: CATSDSTPNTGELFF
J: TRBJ2-7; V: TRBV9; CDR3: CASSVGDYAYEQYF
J: TRBJ2-7; V: TRBV5-6; CDR3: CASSSRSKVGEQYF
J: TRBJ2-3; V: TRBV6-2/TRBV6-3; CDR3: CASSSRLGGTQYF
J: TRBJ2-7; V: TRBV3-1; CDR3: CASSQDSDGYEQYF